The present TCR beta chain was sequenced within a study of blood T cell repertoires in COVID-19. In this sample, this clone turned up a few times. The same CDR3 is also encoded by other DNA sequences in this sample. The germline V gene encodes CDR1 SGHRS and CDR2 YFSETQ. J was trimmed by 3 bases and V by 3 bases; bases with no gene match: 3. The CDR3 is 13 amino acids. TCRdb keeps only in-frame clones here, not all; method: immunoSEQ multiplex PCR. Of 200,000 to 250,000 clones in the sample, 85% were seen once. Material for sequencing was PBMCs or T cells enriched from blood (not recorded which). The source is a man aged 40-55 years who had recovered from COVID-19. The V call is TRBV5-1, the J call TRBJ2-7; 7 nucleotides agree with TRBD1. DNA for the CDR3: TGCGCCAGCAGCTCTTCAGGGGGCTACGAGCAGTACTTC. As protein: CASSSSGGYEQYF.